What follows describes a single TCR beta chain. Its target is unknown. This specimen comes from a study of cytomegalovirus exposure and HLA in healthy donors. Notes on the study in general: Cytomegalovirus status was reportedly diagnosed by the classifier with high sensitivity and specificity. The finding came from a later analysis; first-cohort TCR clusters tended to co-occur in the roughly 120 validation repertoires.

The repertoire was sequenced with immunoSEQ multiplex PCR; TCRdb's copy has only in-frame clones and lacks some. Found here are about 160,000 clones, roughly nine tenths of them singletons; the top ten hold around 4.4%. Per germline, CDR1 LGHNA and CDR2 YNFKEQ. The CDR3 totals 15 residues. V shed 1 base and J 4 bases; nucleotides not matched to a gene: 2. The clonotype comes from a man aged 18 to 29 in good health and CMV-seropositive. The V and J genes are TRBV4-2 and TRBJ1-5, with 9 nucleotides matching TRBD1. Sequencing input: PBMCs. This CDR3 reads CASSQGDRENQPQHF. The DNA of the CDR3 is TGTGCCAGCAGCCAAGGGGACAGGGAAAATCAGCCCCAGCATTTT.